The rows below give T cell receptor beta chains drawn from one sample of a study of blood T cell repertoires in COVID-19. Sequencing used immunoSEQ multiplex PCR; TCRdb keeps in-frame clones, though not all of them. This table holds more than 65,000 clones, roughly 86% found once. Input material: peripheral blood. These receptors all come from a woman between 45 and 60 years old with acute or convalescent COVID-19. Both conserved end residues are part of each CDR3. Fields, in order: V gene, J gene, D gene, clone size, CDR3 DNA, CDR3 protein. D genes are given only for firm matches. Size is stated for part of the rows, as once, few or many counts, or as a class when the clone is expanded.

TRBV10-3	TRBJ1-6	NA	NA	TGTGCCATCAAGTCTGAGCGTTCACCCCTCCACTTT	CAIKSERSPLHF
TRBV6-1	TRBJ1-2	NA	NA	TGTGCCAGCAGACGGAGTACAGGGAATAACTATGGCTACACCTTC	CASRRSTGNNYGYTF
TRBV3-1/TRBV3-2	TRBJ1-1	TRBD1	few	TGTGCCAGCAGCCAAGGTTGGACAGGGGACACTGAAGCTTTCTTT	CASSQGWTGDTEAFF
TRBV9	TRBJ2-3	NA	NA	TGTGCCAGCAGCCGGAGGCTGGATAGCACAGATACGCAGTATTTT	CASSRRLDSTDTQYF
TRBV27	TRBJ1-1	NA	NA	TGTGCCAGCAGCCCATACCTCGGGGACACTGAAGCTTTCTTT	CASSPYLGDTEAFF
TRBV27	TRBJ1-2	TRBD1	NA	TGTGCCAGCAGTAAATCTACAGGGGGGAAAAACTATGGCTACACCTTC	CASSKSTGGKNYGYTF
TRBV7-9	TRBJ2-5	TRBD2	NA	TGTGCCAGCAGCTTCACCTTGACCCCGGGGGGGGAGACCCAGTACTTC	CASSFTLTPGGETQYF
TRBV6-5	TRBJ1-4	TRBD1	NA	TGTGCCAGCAGCCCGGGACAGCGTAATGAAAAACTGTTTTTT	CASSPGQRNEKLFF
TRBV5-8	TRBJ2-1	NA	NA	TGTGCCAGCAGCGCGCAGGGGGGATCCTACAATGAGCAGTTCTTC	CASSAQGGSYNEQFF
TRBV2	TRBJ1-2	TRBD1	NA	TGTGCCAGCACCGACAGGGGGATCTATGGCTACACCTTC	CASTDRGIYGYTF
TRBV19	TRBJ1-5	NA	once	TGTGCCAGTAGTAGAACAGGGCCGGGAAGCAATCAGCCCCAGCATTTT	CASSRTGPGSNQPQHF
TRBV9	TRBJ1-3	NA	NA	TGTGCCAGCAGCGCACGGGAGGGGTCTGGAAACACCATATATTTT	CASSAREGSGNTIYF
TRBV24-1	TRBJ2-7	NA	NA	TGTGCCACCAGTGACCCACAGACCTACGAGCAGTACTTC	CATSDPQTYEQYF
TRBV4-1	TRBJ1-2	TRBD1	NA	TGCGCCAGCAGCCAGGGCGCCGGGACAGCCTATGGCTACACCTTC	CASSQGAGTAYGYTF
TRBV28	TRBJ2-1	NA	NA	TGTGCCAGCAGGGCCGGGGATGAGCAGTTCTTC	CASRAGDEQFF
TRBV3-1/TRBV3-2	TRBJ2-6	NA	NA	TGTGCCAGCAGCCAGAGCTCTGGGGCCAACGTCCTGACTTTC	CASSQSSGANVLTF
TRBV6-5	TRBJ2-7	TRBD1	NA	TGTGCCAGCAGTCGGGACAGGGATCGCGAGCAGTACTTC	CASSRDRDREQYF
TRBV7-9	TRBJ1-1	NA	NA	TGTGCCAGCAGCTTAGTCCAGGGAACAAATGAAGCTTTCTTT	CASSLVQGTNEAFF
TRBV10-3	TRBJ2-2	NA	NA	TGTGCCATCAGCCCAGGGGAGACCGGGGAGCTGTTTTTT	CAISPGETGELFF
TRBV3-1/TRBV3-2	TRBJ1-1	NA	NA	TGTGCCAGCAGCCAAGACTTGAACACTGAAGCTTTCTTT	CASSQDLNTEAFF
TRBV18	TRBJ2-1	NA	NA	TGTGCCAGCTCACCACGCGAGAACAATGAGCAGTTCTTC	CASSPRENNEQFF
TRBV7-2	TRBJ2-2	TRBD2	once	TGTGCCAGCAGCCTTAGGTGGCGGGGGGCGAACACCGGGGAGCTGTTTTTT	CASSLRWRGANTGELFF
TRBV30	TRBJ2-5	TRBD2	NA	TGTGCCTGGAGTGGCGGGGGGGCCCGGGAGACCCAGTACTTC	CAWSGGGARETQYF
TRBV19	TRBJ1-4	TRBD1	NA	TGTGCCAGCCGAGACAGGGGTAGGGATGAAAAACTGTTTTTT	CASRDRGRDEKLFF
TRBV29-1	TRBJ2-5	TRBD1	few	TGCAGCTCGACAGGGCAGGGTTGGGAGACCCAGTACTTC	CSSTGQGWETQYF
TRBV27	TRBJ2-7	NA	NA	TGTGCCAGCAGTTTCTCCGGGGTCTACGAGCAGTACTTC	CASSFSGVYEQYF
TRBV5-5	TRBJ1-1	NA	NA	TGTGCCAGCAGAAGCCCGGGGGGAGGAATGCCTGAAGCTTTCTTT	CASRSPGGGMPEAFF
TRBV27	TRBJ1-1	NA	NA	TGTGCCAGCAGTTTAGCGGCGGGACTTGAAGCTTTCTTT	CASSLAAGLEAFF
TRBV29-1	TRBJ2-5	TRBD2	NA	TGCAGCGCAAGTAGCGGGGGGGCACCCCAAGAGACCCAGTACTTC	CSASSGGAPQETQYF
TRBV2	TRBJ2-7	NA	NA	TGTGCCAGCTATTACATGTCGCCCACCTACGAGCAGTACTTC	CASYYMSPTYEQYF
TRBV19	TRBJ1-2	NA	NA	TGTGCCACCCATACGGGGAATGGCTACACCTTC	CATHTGNGYTF